A selection of T cell receptor beta chains follows, all from one sample in a study of blood T cell repertoires in COVID-19. The repertoire was sequenced with immunoSEQ multiplex PCR; TCRdb's copy has only in-frame clones and lacks some. The sample holds 45,000 to 65,000 clones; roughly 87% are singletons and the top ten take roughly a tenth. Sequenced: peripheral blood. All receptors derive from a human donor with acute or convalescent COVID-19. The donor label of this sample is uncertain. The CDR3 runs from the conserved cysteine through the conserved F or W. The D gene is left open where the match is weak. Part of the rows lack a size; the others show once, few, many or a class for expanded clones.

clone_size d_call j_call v_call cdr3_nt cdr3_aa
NA NA TRBJ1-5 TRBV5-1 TGCGCCAGCAGCTTGGAAGGGGGCAATCAGCCCCAGCATTTT CASSLEGGNQPQHF
NA TRBD1 TRBJ2-2 TRBV9 TGTGCCAGCAGCCCGAATATCCCCGGGACAGCCTCGAACACCGGGGAGCTGTTTTTT CASSPNIPGTASNTGELFF
NA NA TRBJ1-6 TRBV6-1 TGTGCCAGCAGTGAAGCGGGGTTCAGGGTCAGTCATTCACCCCTCCACTTT CASSEAGFRVSHSPLHF
NA TRBD1 TRBJ1-4 TRBV14 TGTGCCAGCAGCCAAGCAGGGACAGGCTGGGAAAAACTGTTTTTT CASSQAGTGWEKLFF
NA NA TRBJ2-2 TRBV25-1 TGTGCCAGCAGTGATCGGGGGTTGAACACCGGGGAGCTGTTTTTT CASSDRGLNTGELFF
NA TRBD1 TRBJ1-2 TRBV6-5 TGTGCCAGCAGATTGGACAGGGGGGATAACTATGGCTACACCTTC CASRLDRGDNYGYTF
NA NA TRBJ2-5 TRBV11-2 TGTGCCAGCAGCTTAGTTTCGGGGAGCCTGGGGACCCAGTACTTC CASSLVSGSLGTQYF
NA NA TRBJ1-4 TRBV12-5 TGTGCTAGTGGTTTGGTATGGTGGATCGGGGGGACGGGCGAAAAACTGTTTTTT CASGLVWWIGGTGEKLFF
NA NA TRBJ1-4 TRBV27 TGTGCCAGCAGTTCCAAGACAGTCGCAACTAATGAAAAACTGTTTTTT CASSSKTVATNEKLFF
NA TRBD1 TRBJ2-7 TRBV2 TGTGCCAGCAGGGGACAGGGAAGCTCCTACGAGCAGTACTTC CASRGQGSSYEQYF
NA NA TRBJ1-1 TRBV3-1/TRBV3-2 TGTGCCAGCAACTTTGGGCTTTCCAGTGAAGCTTTCTTT CASNFGLSSEAFF
few NA TRBJ2-2 TRBV29-1 TGCAGCGTTGAGATGCCTACGAACACCGGGGAGCTGTTTTTT CSVEMPTNTGELFF
NA TRBD2 TRBJ2-1 TRBV29-1 TGCAGCGCCGGGACGATCGGCGGGGGGGGCGAGCAGTTCTTC CSAGTIGGGGEQFF
NA TRBD1 TRBJ1-1 TRBV7-2 TGTGCCAGCAGCTTGGGCAACCCCACCCGACGACAGGGAACTGAAGCTTTCTTT CASSLGNPTRRQGTEAFF
few NA TRBJ1-5 TRBV6-1 TGTGCCAGCAGTGAAGGTGGGGGCCTACGTAATCAGCCCCAGCATTTT CASSEGGGLRNQPQHF
NA NA TRBJ1-1 TRBV11-2 TGTGCCAGCAGCTTATTGGGGCTCGACACTGAAGCTTTCTTT CASSLLGLDTEAFF
few TRBD1 TRBJ1-6 TRBV5-4 TGTGCCAGCAGCGAGGACAGGGAGAATTCACCCCTCCACTTT CASSEDRENSPLHF
NA TRBD1 TRBJ2-5 TRBV25-1 TGTGCCAGCAGTCCCCTCGGCGGGACAGGGGGCGCAGAGACCCAGTACTTC CASSPLGGTGGAETQYF
NA TRBD1 TRBJ1-4 TRBV5-4 TGTGCCAGCAGCCGGAGGACAGGGGCTAATGAAAAACTGTTTTTT CASSRRTGANEKLFF
few TRBD1 TRBJ1-1 TRBV28 TGTGCCAGCAGACCACAGGGGATGAACACTGAAGCTTTCTTT CASRPQGMNTEAFF
once TRBD2 TRBJ2-3 TRBV2 TGTGCCAGTGGGGGGACTAGCGGGAGGGCCGGGACAGATACGCAGTATTTT CASGGTSGRAGTDTQYF
once TRBD1 TRBJ2-5 TRBV19 TGTGCCAGTAGTACTCGGGGACAGGGGGTGGAGACCCAGTACTTC CASSTRGQGVETQYF
NA TRBD2 TRBJ2-1 TRBV5-1 TGCGCCAGCAGCCCGGGACTAGCGGGAATTCCCCCTTACAATGAGCAGTTCTTC CASSPGLAGIPPYNEQFF
few TRBD2 TRBJ2-7 TRBV19 TGTGCCAGTAGTATAACCCAGCTAGCGGGAGGCTACGAGCAGTACTTC CASSITQLAGGYEQYF
NA NA TRBJ1-3 TRBV29-1 TGCAGCGTTGATTCTGCAGGGACTGGAAACACCATATATTTT CSVDSAGTGNTIYF